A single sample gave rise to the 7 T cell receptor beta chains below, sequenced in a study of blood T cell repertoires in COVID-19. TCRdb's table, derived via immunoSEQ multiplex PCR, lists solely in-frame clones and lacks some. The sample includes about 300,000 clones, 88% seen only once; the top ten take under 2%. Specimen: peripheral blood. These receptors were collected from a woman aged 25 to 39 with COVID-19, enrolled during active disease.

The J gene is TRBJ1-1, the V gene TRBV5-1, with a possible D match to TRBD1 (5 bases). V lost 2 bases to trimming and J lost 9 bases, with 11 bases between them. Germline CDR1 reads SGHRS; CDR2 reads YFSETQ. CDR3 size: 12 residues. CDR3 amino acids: CASSLRGEKAFF. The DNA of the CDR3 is TGCGCCAGCAGCTTAAGGGGCGAAAAAGCTTTCTTT.

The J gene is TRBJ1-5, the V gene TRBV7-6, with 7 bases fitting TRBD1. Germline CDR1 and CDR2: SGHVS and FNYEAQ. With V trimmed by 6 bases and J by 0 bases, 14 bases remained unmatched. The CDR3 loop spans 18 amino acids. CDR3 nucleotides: TGTGCCAGCAGTTACCGGGACAGATCACCTGATAGCAATCAGCCCCAGCATTTT. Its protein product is CASSYRDRSPDSNQPQHF.

The chain's CDR3 is CASSMQFGGSQPQHF. In DNA, the CDR3 is TGTGCCAGTAGCATGCAATTTGGGGGGTCTCAGCCCCAGCATTTT. This chain joins TRBV19 and TRBJ1-5; weak D call: TRBD1 (5 bases). Germline V gene data show CDR1 as LNHDA and CDR2 as SQIVND (reference sequence). The CDR3 is 15 amino acids. V lost 6 bases and J lost 6, with 18 bases in between. The variable domain in full, with the rest retrieved from reference TRBV19 and TRBJ1-5, is DGGITQSPKYLFRKEGQNVTLSCEQNLNHDAMYWYRQDPGQGLRLIYYSQIVNDFQKGDIAEGYSVSREKKESFPLTVTSAQKNPTAFYLCASSMQFGGSQPQHFGDGTRLSIL.

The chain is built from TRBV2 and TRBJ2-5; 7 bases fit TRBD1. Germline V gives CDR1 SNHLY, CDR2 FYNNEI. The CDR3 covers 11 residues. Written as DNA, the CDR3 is TGTGCATGGGACAGACAAGAGACCCAGTACTTC. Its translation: CAWDRQETQYF.

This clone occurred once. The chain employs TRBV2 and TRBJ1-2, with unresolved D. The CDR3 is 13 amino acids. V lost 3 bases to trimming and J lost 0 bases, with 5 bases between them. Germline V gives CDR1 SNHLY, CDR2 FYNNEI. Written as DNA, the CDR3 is TGTGCCAGCAGTGACGCAGCTAACTATGGCTACACCTTC. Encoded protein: CASSDAANYGYTF.

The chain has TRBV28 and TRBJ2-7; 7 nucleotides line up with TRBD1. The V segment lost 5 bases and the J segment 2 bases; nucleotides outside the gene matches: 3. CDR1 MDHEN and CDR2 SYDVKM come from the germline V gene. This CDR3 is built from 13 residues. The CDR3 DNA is TGTGCCAGCAGTCTGGGGACAGCCTACGAGCAGTACGTC. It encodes CASSLGTAYEQYV.

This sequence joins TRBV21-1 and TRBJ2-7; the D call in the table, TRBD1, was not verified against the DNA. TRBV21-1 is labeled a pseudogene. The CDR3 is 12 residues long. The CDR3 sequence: CASSYSRQEQYV. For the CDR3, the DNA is TGTGCCAGCAGCTACTCAAGACAGGAGCAGTACGTC.